These 30 T cell receptor beta chains were all obtained from the same sample, sequenced in a study of blood T cell repertoires in COVID-19 (dated by TCRdb to the early 2020s). Preparation of the library involved the immunoSEQ multiplex PCR assay. TCRdb re-hosts the immuneACCESS table, in-frame sequences only. Its copies lack some clones; in the studies checked, an unresolved V gene accounts for under half of them, and the cause for the rest is not known. The sample includes tens of thousands of clones, with roughly 80% observed a single time. 24% of the sample is in the top ten clones. Sequencing was performed on peripheral blood. Receptors were obtained from a human donor with acute or convalescent COVID-19. The donor label of this sample is uncertain.

This clone was counted between two and nine times. The CDR3 DNA sequence: TGTGCCACCTCCGGGGGACAGGGCTATAATTCACCCCTCCACTTT. Residues: CATSGGQGYNSPLHF. This chain links TRBV19 with TRBJ1-6; 9 nucleotides align to TRBD1. This CDR3 is built from 15 residues. Germline V lookup: CDR1 LNHDA, CDR2 SQIVND (reference sequence). J lost 3 bases, V lost 10 bases, and 7 bases had no gene match.

This clone showed up many times. J is TRBJ1-1 and V is TRBV28; D uncertain. This CDR3 is 14 amino acids long. Germline V gene lookup returns CDR1 MDHEN and CDR2 SYDVKM. Trimming removed 7 bases from V and 4 bases from J, with 16 bases in between. CDR3 sequence (DNA): TGTGCCAGCACCATACCGGGGAGGCCCACTGAAGCTTTCTTT. It is translated as CASTIPGRPTEAFF.

This chain joins TRBV27 and TRBJ1-1; a weak D match, TRBD1 (5 bases). The CDR3 runs to 13 residues. V lost 6 bases and J 5 bases, leaving 13 bases between the germline ends. From germline, CDR1 is MNHEY and CDR2 SMNVEV (reference sequence). The CDR3: CASRAGGETEAFF. CDR3 DNA: TGTGCCAGCAGAGCCGGGGGGGAAACTGAAGCTTTCTTT.

The rearrangement uses TRBV11-3 and TRBJ2-7; D call uncertain. V gave up 2 bases and J gave up 4 bases, with 12 bases separating them. The CDR3 is made up of 14 amino acids. The germline gives CDR1 SGHNT, CDR2 YENEEA. This chain's CDR3 is CASSLNQQSYEQYF. CDR3 nucleotides: TGTGCCAGCAGCTTAAATCAACAGAGTTACGAGCAGTACTTC.

The V gene is TRBV18, the J gene TRBJ2-7; 12 nucleotides match TRBD2. This CDR3 region has 15 residues. From germline, CDR1 is KGHSH and CDR2 LQKENI. The J segment lost 4 bases and the V segment lost 3 bases, leaving 4 bases of the junction unmatched. The CDR3 protein is CASSPGLAGLYEQYF. The CDR3, as DNA: TGTGCCAGCTCACCCGGACTAGCGGGACTTTACGAGCAGTACTTC.

This clone was picked up one time. The chain links TRBV28 to TRBJ1-2, with D hard to call. This CDR3 contains 12 residues. The V and J ends lost 6 bases and 2 bases respectively, with 7 bases between them. Germline V gene data show CDR1 as MDHEN and CDR2 as SYDVKM. CDR3 bases: TGTGCCAGCAGCCGGTGGAACTATGGCTACACCTTC. Translation: CASSRWNYGYTF.

V gene TRBV12-3 or TRBV12-4 combines with J gene TRBJ1-6; maybe TRBD1 (5 bases). V lost 3 bases, J lost 10 bases, and 10 bases lay in between. The CDR3 totals 13 residues. This chain's CDR3 is CASSLGGSSPLHF. CDR3 DNA: TGTGCCAGCAGTTTGGGGGGTAGCTCACCCCTCCACTTT.

This chain uses TRBV6-5 with TRBJ1-6; D unresolved. Germline V gene data show CDR1 as MNHEY and CDR2 as SVGAGI. This CDR3 has 16 amino acids. The germline V and J ends were trimmed by 2 bases and 9 bases, with 17 bases remaining between them. The CDR3 sequence: CASSYRGGRARSPLHF. The CDR3 DNA follows: TGTGCCAGCAGTTACCGCGGCGGGAGGGCGCGTTCACCCCTCCACTTT.

This chain links TRBV18 with TRBJ2-2, with TRBD1 identical over 8 bases. The ends lost 2 bases at V and 1 base at J; junction bases unmatched: 12. Per germline, CDR1 KGHSH and CDR2 LQKENI. CDR3 length: 19 residues. The CDR3, as DNA: TGTGCCAGCTCACCAAGGAGGGGATGGACAGGGAAGAACACCGGGGAGCTGTTTTTT. Residues: CASSPRRGWTGKNTGELFF.

This rearrangement joins TRBV7-3 to TRBJ2-7, with 12 bases that match TRBD2. Germline assignment: CDR1 SGHTA and CDR2 FQGTGA. V shed 3 bases and J 3 bases; nucleotides not matched to a gene: 12. The length of the CDR3 is 18 residues. The CDR3 DNA follows: TGTGCCAGCAGCTTCCTCCTAGCGGGAGGGCCCGGGGACTACGAGCAGTACTTC. Protein: CASSFLLAGGPGDYEQYF.

The chain uses TRBV9 and TRBJ2-2; possibly TRBD2 for D (6 bases). From germline, CDR1 is SGDLS and CDR2 YYNGEE. CDR3 length: 15 residues. Trimming stripped 2 bases from V and 1 base from J, with 9 bases between. The CDR3 protein is CASSVEGMNTGELFF. CDR3 nucleotide sequence: TGTGCCAGCAGCGTGGAGGGGATGAACACCGGGGAGCTGTTTTTT.

The chain is built from TRBV28 and TRBJ1-4; D is uncertain. V shed 5 bases and J shed 0 bases, with 19 bases lying between them. Germline assignment: CDR1 MDHEN and CDR2 SYDVKM. The CDR3 has 18 amino acids. CDR3 protein: CASSTPLKGGSTNEKLFF. DNA for the CDR3: TGTGCCAGCAGTACCCCACTGAAGGGAGGCTCAACTAATGAAAAACTGTTTTTT.

The rearrangement joins TRBV5-6 to TRBJ1-5; D call uncertain. The V end lost 0 bases, the J end lost 4 bases, and 5 bases lay between the germline ends. The CDR3 contains 13 residues. Germline lookup yields CDR1 SGHDT and CDR2 YYEEEE. The CDR3 nucleotides are TGTGCCAGCAGCTTGGCCAGGAATCAGCCCCAGCATTTT. This sequence encodes CASSLARNQPQHF.

The gene calls are TRBV7-2 and TRBJ2-1; weak D call: TRBD2 (5 bases). The CDR3 runs 15 residues. Germline values: CDR1 SGHTA, CDR2 FQGNSA. The V gene lost 7 bases and the J gene lost 3 bases, with 16 bases spanning the gap. This CDR3 reads CASIFRGADYNEQFF. DNA of the CDR3: TGTGCCAGCATCTTTCGAGGAGCGGACTACAATGAGCAGTTCTTC.

The chain recombines TRBV10-2 with TRBJ2-2; 10 nucleotides agree with TRBD2. The CDR3 sequence is 15 residues long. The V gene end was trimmed by 8 bases and the J gene end by 1 base; junction bases not matched to a gene: 4. Germline assignment: CDR1 WSHSY and CDR2 SAAADI. The CDR3 here is CASRSGGKNTGELFF. The CDR3 DNA follows: TGCGCCAGCCGTAGCGGGGGGAAGAACACCGGGGAGCTGTTTTTT.

The chain combines TRBV19 with TRBJ2-1; 7 nucleotides line up with TRBD2. This CDR3 spans 19 amino acids. CDR1 and CDR2 (germline): LNHDA, SQIVND (reference sequence). Germline trimming cut 4 bases from V and 5 bases from J; bases unmatched to any gene: 20. CDR3 nucleotide sequence: TGTGCCAGTAGTAACCCCCCGGACGGGAGTAGGCTAGCGGACAATGAGCAGTTCTTC. This sequence encodes CASSNPPDGSRLADNEQFF.

The DNA of the CDR3 is TGTGCCAGCAGTGTTGGACAGGGCAACTATGGCTACACCTTC. Encoded protein: CASSVGQGNYGYTF. V is TRBV5-6 and J is TRBJ1-2, with 8 nucleotides matching TRBD1. Trimming cost V 5 bases and J 2 bases; bases outside gene matches: 5. CDR1 and CDR2 (germline): SGHDT, YYEEEE. The length of the CDR3 is 14 residues.

V is TRBV4-2 and J is TRBJ1-1; 11 bases are a match to TRBD1. The CDR3 has 16 amino acids. Germline trimming cut 3 bases from V and 11 bases from J; bases unmatched to any gene: 14. CDR1 LGHNA and CDR2 YNFKEQ come from the germline V gene. The CDR3 here is CASSHFLPRDRGTAFF. As DNA, the CDR3 is TGTGCCAGCAGCCATTTCCTACCCCGGGACAGGGGGACGGCTTTCTTT.

The CDR3 protein is CASSTSGVSYNEQFF. The CDR3 DNA reads TGTGCCAGCAGCACTAGCGGGGTAAGCTACAATGAGCAGTTCTTC. The genes are TRBV9 and TRBJ2-1; 10 bases line up with TRBD2. CDR3 size: 15 residues. CDR1 is SGDLS and CDR2 is YYNGEE in the germline V gene. V shed 4 bases and J 3 bases; nucleotides not matched to a gene: 4.

This clone has a handful of counts. This chain connects TRBV5-1 to TRBJ1-1; TRBD1 aligns across 8 bases. The CDR3 sequence is 16 residues long. V shed 5 bases, J shed 0 bases, and the junction held 9 bases outside the gene matches. Germline-derived CDR1 and CDR2 are SGHRS and YFSETQ. The CDR3: CASSSNRGTLNTEAFF. Written as DNA, the CDR3 is TGCGCCAGCAGTTCGAACAGGGGGACCCTGAACACTGAAGCTTTCTTT.

This chain connects TRBV3-1 (or the pseudogene TRBV3-2) to TRBJ2-1; D might be TRBD1 (6 bases). Trimming stripped 4 bases from V and 6 bases from J, with 10 bases between. Germline-derived CDR1 and CDR2 are LGHDT and YNNKEL (reference sequence). This CDR3 region has 13 residues. CDR3 DNA sequence: TGTGCCAGCAGCCCGGACAGATCCAATGAGCAGTTCTTC. Its translation is CASSPDRSNEQFF.

V is TRBV4-1 and J is TRBJ1-1; D is undetermined. V was shortened by 2 bases and J by 1 base, with 5 bases between the two germline ends. CDR3 length: 13 amino acids. Looked up from germline, CDR1 is MGHRA and CDR2 is YSYEKL. The CDR3 DNA reads as TGCGCCAGCAGCCAAAGACAGAACACTGAAGCTTTCTTT. As protein: CASSQRQNTEAFF.

This chain uses TRBV5-1 with TRBJ2-5; 9 nucleotides agree with TRBD1. Germline V lookup: CDR1 SGHRS, CDR2 YFSETQ. The CDR3 is 13 residues long. The J segment lost 5 bases and the V segment lost 4 bases, leaving 3 bases of the junction unmatched. In DNA, the CDR3 is TGCGCCAGCAGCCCGGGACAGGGCGAGACCCAGTACTTC. Its translation: CASSPGQGETQYF.

The rearrangement joins TRBV7-2 to TRBJ1-5; 9 positions agree with TRBD1. The CDR3 runs 14 residues. V was clipped by 6 bases and J by 2 bases; unmatched bases: 2. Germline CDR1 SGHTA, CDR2 FQGNSA. The CDR3 nucleotides are TGTGCCAGCAGTTGGGACAGGGGCAATCAGCCCCAGCATTTT. Amino acids: CASSWDRGNQPQHF.

The rearrangement uses TRBV5-1 and TRBJ2-3; 7 bases are a match to TRBD1. The CDR3 contains 15 residues. Germline lookup yields CDR1 SGHRS and CDR2 YFSETQ. Germline trimming cut 0 bases from V and 8 bases from J; bases unmatched to any gene: 9. CDR3 sequence: CASSLEPDRPGTQYF. CDR3 nucleotide sequence: TGCGCCAGCAGCTTGGAACCGGACAGGCCAGGTACGCAGTATTTT.

The chain has TRBV5-1 and TRBJ2-7; 11 positions match TRBD1. The V gene end was trimmed by 3 bases and the J gene end by 1 base; junction bases not matched to a gene: 6. Germline assignment: CDR1 SGHRS and CDR2 YFSETQ. This CDR3 comprises 16 residues. The chain's CDR3 is CASSSPDRGRSYEQYF. In DNA, the CDR3 is TGCGCCAGCAGCTCCCCGGACAGGGGGCGATCCTACGAGCAGTACTTC.

In nucleotides, the CDR3 is TGTGCCAGCAGCCAAGGAGGGAACACTGAAGCTTTCTTT. It is translated as CASSQGGNTEAFF. This sequence joins TRBV4-2 and TRBJ1-1, with D unclear. Germline V CDR1 and CDR2: LGHNA, YNFKEQ. V was shortened by 1 base and J by 1 base, with 4 bases between the two germline ends. CDR3 length: 13 amino acids.

The chain recombines TRBV2 with TRBJ2-2, with 9 bases that match TRBD1. V gave up 7 bases and J gave up 6 bases; unmatched junction bases: 6. Germline V gives CDR1 SNHLY, CDR2 FYNNEI. The CDR3 extends over 14 amino acids. In DNA, the CDR3 is TGTGCCAGCAACCGGGACAGGGTGTCCGGGGAGCTGTTTTTT. This sequence encodes CASNRDRVSGELFF.

V is TRBV29-1 and J is TRBJ2-2; D is possibly TRBD1 (6 bases). This CDR3 is built from 13 residues. Deletions cut 4 bases from V and 5 bases from J, with 11 bases between. The germline V gene encodes CDR1 SQVTM and CDR2 ANQGSEA. DNA for the CDR3: TGCAGCGTTGTGAGGGGGTGGACCGGGGAGCTGTTTTTT. Protein sequence: CSVVRGWTGELFF.

The V and J genes are TRBV6-5 and TRBJ2-7; perhaps TRBD1 as D (6 bases). The CDR3 has 14 residues. Trimming pared 5 bases from V and 1 base from J, leaving 12 bases between. The germline V gene encodes CDR1 MNHEY and CDR2 SVGAGI. Here the CDR3 reads CASSRAGQSYEQYF. The CDR3 bases are TGTGCCAGCAGTAGGGCCGGACAGTCCTACGAGCAGTACTTC.